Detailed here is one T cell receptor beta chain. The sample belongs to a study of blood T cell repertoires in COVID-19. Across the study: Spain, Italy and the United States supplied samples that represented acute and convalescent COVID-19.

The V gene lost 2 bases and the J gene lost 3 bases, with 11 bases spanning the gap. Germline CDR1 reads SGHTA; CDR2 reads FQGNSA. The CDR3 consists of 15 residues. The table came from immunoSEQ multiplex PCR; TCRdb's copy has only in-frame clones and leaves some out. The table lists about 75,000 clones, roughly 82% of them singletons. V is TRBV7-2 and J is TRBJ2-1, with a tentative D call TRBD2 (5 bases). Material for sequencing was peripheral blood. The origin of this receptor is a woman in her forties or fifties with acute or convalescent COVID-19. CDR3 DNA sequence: TGTGCCAGCAGCTTATCGAGCGGCGACTACAATGAGCAGTTCTTC. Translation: CASSLSSGDYNEQFF.